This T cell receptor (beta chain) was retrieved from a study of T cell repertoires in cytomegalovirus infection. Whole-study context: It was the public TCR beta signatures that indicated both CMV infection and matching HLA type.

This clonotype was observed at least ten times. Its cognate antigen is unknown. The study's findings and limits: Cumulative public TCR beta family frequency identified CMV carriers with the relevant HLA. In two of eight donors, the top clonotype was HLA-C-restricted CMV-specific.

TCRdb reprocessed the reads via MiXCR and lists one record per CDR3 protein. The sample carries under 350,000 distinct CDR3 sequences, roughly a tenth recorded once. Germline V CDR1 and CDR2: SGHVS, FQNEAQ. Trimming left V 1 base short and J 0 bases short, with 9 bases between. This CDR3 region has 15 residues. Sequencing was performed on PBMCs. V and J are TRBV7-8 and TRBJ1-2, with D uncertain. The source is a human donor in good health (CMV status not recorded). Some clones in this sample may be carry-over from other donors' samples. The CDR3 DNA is TGTGCCAGCAGCTTAGGGGGAGGAACTAACTATGGCTACACCTTC. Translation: CASSLGGGTNYGYTF.